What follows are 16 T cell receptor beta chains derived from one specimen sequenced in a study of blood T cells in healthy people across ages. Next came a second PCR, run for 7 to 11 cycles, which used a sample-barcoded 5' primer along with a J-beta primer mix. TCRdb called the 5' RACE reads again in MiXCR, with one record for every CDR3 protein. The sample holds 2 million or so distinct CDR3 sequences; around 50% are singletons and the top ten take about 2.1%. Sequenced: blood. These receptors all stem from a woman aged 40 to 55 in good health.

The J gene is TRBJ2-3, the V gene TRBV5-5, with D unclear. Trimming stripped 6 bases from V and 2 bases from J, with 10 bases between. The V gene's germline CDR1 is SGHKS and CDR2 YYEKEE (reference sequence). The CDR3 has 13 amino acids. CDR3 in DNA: TGTGCCAGCATCAGGCGGACCACAGATACGCAGTATTTT. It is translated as CASIRRTTDTQYF. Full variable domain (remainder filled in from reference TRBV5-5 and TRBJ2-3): DAGVTQSPTHLIKTRGQQVTLRCSPISGHKSVSWYQQVLGQGPQFIFQYYEKEERGRGNFPDRFSARQFPNYSSELNVNALLLGDSALYLCASIRRTTDTQYFGPGTRLTVL.

CDR3 nucleotides: TGTGCCAGCACCTTGACAGGCAGGGCCCAGTACTTC. Amino acid sequence: CASTLTGRAQYF. The rearrangement joins TRBV6-1 to TRBJ2-5; D might be TRBD1 (6 bases). The germline V gene encodes CDR1 MNHNS and CDR2 SASEGT. V gave up 7 bases and J gave up 9 bases, with 15 bases separating them. This CDR3 has 12 amino acids.

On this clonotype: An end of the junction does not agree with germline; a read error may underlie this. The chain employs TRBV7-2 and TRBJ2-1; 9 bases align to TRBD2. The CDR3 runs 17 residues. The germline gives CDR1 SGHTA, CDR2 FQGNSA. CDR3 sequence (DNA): TGTGCCAGCAGCTTGATCGGCGGGGGGGCCGCCTACAATGAGCTGTTCTTC. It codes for CASSLIGGGAAYNELFF. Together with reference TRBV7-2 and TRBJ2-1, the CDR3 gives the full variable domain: GAGVSQSPSNKVTEKGKDVELRCDPISGHTALYWYRQSLGQGLEFLIYFQGNSAPDKSGLPSDRFSAERTGGSVSTLTIQRTQQEDSAVYLCASSLIGGGAAYNELFFGPGTRLTVL.

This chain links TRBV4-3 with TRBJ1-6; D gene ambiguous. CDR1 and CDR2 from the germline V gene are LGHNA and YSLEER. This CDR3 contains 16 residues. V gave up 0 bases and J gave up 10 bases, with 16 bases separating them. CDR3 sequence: CASSQDVRGFRSPLHF. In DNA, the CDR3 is TGCGCCAGCAGCCAAGATGTTAGAGGGTTCAGGTCACCCCTCCACTTT.

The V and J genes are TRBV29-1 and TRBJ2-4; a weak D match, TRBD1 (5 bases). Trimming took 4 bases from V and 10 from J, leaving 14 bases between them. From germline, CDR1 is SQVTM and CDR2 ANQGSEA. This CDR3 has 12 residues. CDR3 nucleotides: TGCAGCGTTGCTGGGGCCACAAAAATTCAGTACTTC. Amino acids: CSVAGATKIQYF.

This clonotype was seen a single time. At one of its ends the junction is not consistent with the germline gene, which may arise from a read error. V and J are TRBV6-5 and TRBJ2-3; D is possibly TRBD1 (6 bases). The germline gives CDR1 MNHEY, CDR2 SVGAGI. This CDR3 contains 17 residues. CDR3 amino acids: CANSYSAQQGFTDTQYF. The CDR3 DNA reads TGTGCCAACAGTTACTCGGCACAGCAGGGGTTCACAGATACGCAGTATTTT.

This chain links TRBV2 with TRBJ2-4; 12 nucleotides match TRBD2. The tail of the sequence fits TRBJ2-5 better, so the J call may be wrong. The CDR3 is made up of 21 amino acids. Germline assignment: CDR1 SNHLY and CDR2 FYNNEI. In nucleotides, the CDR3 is TGTGCCAGCAGTGGATTTCCTAGCGGGGGGGCCTATGACGGAGTTCAAGAGACCCAGTACTTC. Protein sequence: CASSGFPSGGAYDGVQETQYF.

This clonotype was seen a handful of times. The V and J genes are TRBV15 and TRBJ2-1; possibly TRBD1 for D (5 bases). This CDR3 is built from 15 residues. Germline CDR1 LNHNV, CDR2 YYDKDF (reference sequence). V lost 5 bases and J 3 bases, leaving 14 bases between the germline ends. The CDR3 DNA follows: TGTGCCACCAGCTCCCAGGTCAGGGTCTACAATGAGCAGTTCTTC. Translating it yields CATSSQVRVYNEQFF.

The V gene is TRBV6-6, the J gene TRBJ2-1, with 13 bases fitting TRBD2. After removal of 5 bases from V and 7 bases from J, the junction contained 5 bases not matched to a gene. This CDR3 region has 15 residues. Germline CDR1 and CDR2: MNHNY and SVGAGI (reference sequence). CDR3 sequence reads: CASSTSGGAMNEQFF. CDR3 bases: TGTGCCAGCAGTACTAGCGGGGGGGCTATGAATGAGCAGTTCTTC.

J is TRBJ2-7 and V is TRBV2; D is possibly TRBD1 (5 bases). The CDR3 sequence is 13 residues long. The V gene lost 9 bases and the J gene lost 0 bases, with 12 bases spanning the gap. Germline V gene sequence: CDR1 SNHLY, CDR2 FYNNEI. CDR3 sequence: CARAGQSSYEQYF. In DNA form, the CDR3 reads TGTGCCAGAGCAGGACAAAGCTCCTACGAGCAGTACTTC.

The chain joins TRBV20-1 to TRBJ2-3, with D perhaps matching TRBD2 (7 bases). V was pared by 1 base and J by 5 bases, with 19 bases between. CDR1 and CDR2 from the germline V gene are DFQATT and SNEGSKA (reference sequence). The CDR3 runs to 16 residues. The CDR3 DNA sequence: TGCAGTGCTAGAGTCCCGGGGGGCGGGACCCAAGATACGCAGTATTTT. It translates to CSARVPGGGTQDTQYF.

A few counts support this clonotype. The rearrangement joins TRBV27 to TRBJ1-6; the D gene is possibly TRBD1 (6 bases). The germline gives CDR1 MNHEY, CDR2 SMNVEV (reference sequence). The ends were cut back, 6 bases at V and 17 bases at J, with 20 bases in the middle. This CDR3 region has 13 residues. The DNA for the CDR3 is TGTGCCAGCAGCCCAAACCCCAGGGGTACGATCCACTTT. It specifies CASSPNPRGTIHF.

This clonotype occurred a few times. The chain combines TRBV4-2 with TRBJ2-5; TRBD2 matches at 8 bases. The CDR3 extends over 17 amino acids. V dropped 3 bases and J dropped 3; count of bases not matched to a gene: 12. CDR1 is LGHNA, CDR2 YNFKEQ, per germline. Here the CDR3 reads CASSQDGVKLAEETQYF. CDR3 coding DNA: TGTGCCAGCAGCCAGGATGGGGTTAAACTAGCGGAAGAGACCCAGTACTTC.

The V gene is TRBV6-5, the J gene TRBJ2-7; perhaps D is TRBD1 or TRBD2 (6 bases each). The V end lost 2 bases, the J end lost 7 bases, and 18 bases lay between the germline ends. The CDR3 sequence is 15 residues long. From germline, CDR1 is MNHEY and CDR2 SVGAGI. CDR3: CASSYDTGAGNEQYF. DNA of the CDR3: TGTGCCAGCAGTTACGATACGGGGGCGGGGAATGAGCAGTACTTC.

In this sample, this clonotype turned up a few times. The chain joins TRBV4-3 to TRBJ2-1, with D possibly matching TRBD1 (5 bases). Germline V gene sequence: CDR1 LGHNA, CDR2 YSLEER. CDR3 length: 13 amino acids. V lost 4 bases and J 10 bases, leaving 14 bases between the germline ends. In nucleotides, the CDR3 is TGCGCCAGCAGCCTCCAGGGTATGGGAGAGCAGTTCTTC. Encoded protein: CASSLQGMGEQFF.

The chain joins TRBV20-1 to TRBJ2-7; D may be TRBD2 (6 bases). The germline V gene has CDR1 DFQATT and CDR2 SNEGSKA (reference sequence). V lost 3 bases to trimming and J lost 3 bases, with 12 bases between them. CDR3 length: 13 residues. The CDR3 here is CSARGRDSYEQYF. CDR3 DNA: TGCAGTGCTAGGGGGCGGGATAGCTACGAGCAGTACTTC.